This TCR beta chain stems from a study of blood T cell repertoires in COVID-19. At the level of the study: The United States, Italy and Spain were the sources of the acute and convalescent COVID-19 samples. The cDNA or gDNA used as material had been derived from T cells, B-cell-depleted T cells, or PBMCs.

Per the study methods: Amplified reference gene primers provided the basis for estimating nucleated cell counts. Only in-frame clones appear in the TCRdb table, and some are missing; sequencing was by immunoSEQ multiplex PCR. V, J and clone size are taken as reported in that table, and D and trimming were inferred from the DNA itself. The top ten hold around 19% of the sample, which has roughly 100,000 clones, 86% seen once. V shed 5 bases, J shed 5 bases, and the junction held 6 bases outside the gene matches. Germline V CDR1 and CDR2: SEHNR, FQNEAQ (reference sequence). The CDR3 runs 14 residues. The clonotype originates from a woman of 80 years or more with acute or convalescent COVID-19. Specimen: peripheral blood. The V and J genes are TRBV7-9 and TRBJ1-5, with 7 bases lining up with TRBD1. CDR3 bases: TGTGCCAGCAGCCTCGACAGGGCCGATCAGCCCCAGCATTTT. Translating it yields CASSLDRADQPQHF.